This T cell receptor beta chain stems from a study of breast tumors, draining lymph nodes, adjacent tissues. Germline-derived CDR1 and CDR2 are DFQATT and SNEGSKA (reference sequence). This CDR3 is 11 amino acids long. Overall study findings and caveats: Compared with lymph nodes, tumors were less diverse; compared with nontumor tissue, more. Data fit most tumor T cells coming from lymph node, expanding in tumor. Data only fit, rather than demonstrated, lymph node origin of most tumor T cells.

This clonotype was recorded many times. Its specificity is unknown. A read error may explain this, as a much larger clone is one base away. TCRdb re-called the multiplex PCR reads through MiXCR, storing one row per CDR3 protein. This table holds tens of thousands of distinct CDR3 sequences, 63% found once. The gene calls are TRBV20-1 and TRBJ2-1; D might be TRBD1 (6 bases). The clonotype originates from a female donor with breast cancer. Some clones in this sample may be carry-over from other donors' samples. The sequencing sample was made of breast tumor tissue. The CDR3 protein is CSAPQGTEQSF. The CDR3 DNA reads as TGCAGTGCACCACAGGGAACTGAGCAGTCCTTC.